This entry concerns a single T cell receptor (beta chain). The antigen remains undetermined. This CDR3 has 19 amino acids. With 4 bases clipped from V and 0 bases from J, the junction kept 10 bases outside the gene matches. Germline CDR1 MGHRA, CDR2 YSYEKL. TCRdb's table, derived via immunoSEQ multiplex PCR, lists solely in-frame clones and lacks some. The profile shows about 140,000 clones, almost 85% of them singletons. The record originates from a study of cytomegalovirus exposure and HLA in healthy donors. Study-level results: There were 164 TCR beta chains listed as cytomegalovirus-associated. It was reportedly the case that the classifier diagnosed cytomegalovirus status with high specificity and sensitivity.

This clonotype was sampled from a man aged 30-40 years in good health and CMV-seropositive. V gene TRBV4-1 combines with J gene TRBJ1-4; 11 nucleotides agree with TRBD1. The sample was PBMCs. The CDR3 nucleotides are TGCGCCAGCAGCCCCGGACAGGGGGCGCAGGTTGCAACTAATGAAAAACTGTTTTTT. This codes for CASSPGQGAQVATNEKLFF.